This T cell receptor beta chain was identified in a study of shared clonotypes between healthy human individuals. Study summary: Donors were a couple of women and a few men aged 18 to 49. Study findings and constraints: In having few donors, the study represented limited genetic and exposure-history diversity.

Naive CD8 cells were CD45RO-negative, positively selected for CCR7, excluding terminally differentiated effector memory CD45RA+ cells. All participating donors were Caucasian adults from Nashville, Tennessee. Concerning this clone itself: As yet, its antigen is unknown.

An assay was performed, and its level was deep. The data were produced by immunoSEQ multiplex PCR, yet TCRdb's version contains in-frame clones alone and is incomplete. The top ten hold around 1.7% of the sample, which has about 2.1 million clones, 93% seen once. Germline assignment: CDR1 PRHDT and CDR2 FYEKMQ (reference sequence). Trimming shortened V by 5 bases and J by 3 bases, and 29 bases separated the two germline ends. The CDR3 spans 19 residues. This rearrangement joins TRBV13 to TRBJ2-7; D might be TRBD1 (6 bases). The material sequenced was naive CD8+ T cells from PBMCs. The receptor was derived from a young man in good health. Some clones in this sample may be carry-over from other donors' samples. CDR3 sequence (DNA): TGTGCCAGCAGCCCCCTACCTGTTTTATCTGGGGGCTTGAGCTACGAGCAGTACTTC. It translates to CASSPLPVLSGGLSYEQYF.